This entry lists 17 T cell receptor beta chains sequenced from one sample in a study of cytomegalovirus exposure and HLA in healthy donors. It was with 60 Vbeta and 13 Jbeta primers that the PCR ran. Libraries were prepared by immunoSEQ multiplex PCR; TCRdb keeps only in-frame clonotypes and omits some of them. The sample records more than 95,000 clones, more than 60% being singletons. The specimen sequenced was PBMCs. The receptor source for this set is a young man in good health and CMV-seronegative.

The chain combines TRBV6-4 with TRBJ2-7; 9 positions match TRBD2. The CDR3 loop spans 17 amino acids. Germline V lookup: CDR1 MRHNA, CDR2 SNTAGT. The V segment lost 3 bases and the J segment 2 bases; nucleotides outside the gene matches: 11. For the CDR3, the DNA is TGTGCCAGCAGTGATTGGCGGGAGGGTAATAGGACCTACGAGCAGTACTTC. Its translation is CASSDWREGNRTYEQYF.

The rearrangement joins TRBV5-8 to TRBJ2-2, with D possibly TRBD1 on 6 matching bases. In germline, CDR1 is SGHTS, CDR2 YDEGEE. V dropped 0 bases and J dropped 6 bases, with 18 bases sitting between them. The CDR3 is made up of 17 amino acids. The CDR3 nucleotides read TGTGCCAGCAGCTTGGGGATACAGGGAATGATGGCCGGGGAGCTGTTTTTT. This encodes CASSLGIQGMMAGELFF.

The chain uses TRBV11-3 and TRBJ2-1; unclear D gene. Trimming pared 0 bases from V and 0 bases from J, leaving 6 bases between. The CDR3 covers 15 residues. Germline V CDR1 and CDR2: SGHNT, YENEEA. This CDR3 is CASSLDPYSYNEQFF. CDR3 sequence (DNA): TGTGCCAGCAGCTTAGATCCTTACTCCTACAATGAGCAGTTCTTC.

This clone showed up just once. This chain links TRBV5-1 with TRBJ2-3, with 8 bases matching TRBD1. With V trimmed by 5 bases and J by 2 bases, 10 bases remained unmatched. The CDR3 runs 16 residues. From germline, CDR1 is SGHRS and CDR2 YFSETQ. The CDR3 spells CASRSPGGFPTDTQYF. CDR3 nucleotides: TGCGCCAGCAGGTCCCCAGGGGGCTTTCCCACAGATACGCAGTATTTT.

The V gene is TRBV10-3, the J gene TRBJ2-7; a possible D gene is TRBD2 (6 bases). The CDR3 runs to 10 residues. CDR1 and CDR2 from the germline V gene are ENHRY and SYGVKD. V was clipped by 10 bases and J by 3 bases, with 7 bases between them. The chain's CDR3 is CATRDYEQYF. Here the CDR3 DNA reads TGTGCCACGCGGGACTACGAGCAGTACTTC.

This chain links TRBV7-2 with TRBJ2-1; the match to TRBD2 covers 9 bases. CDR1 and CDR2 (germline): SGHTA, FQGNSA. The CDR3 is 15 residues long. V shed 3 bases and J 6 bases; nucleotides not matched to a gene: 6. The chain's CDR3 is CASSFGGGVVNEQFF. The CDR3 bases are TGTGCCAGCAGCTTCGGCGGGGGGGTTGTCAATGAGCAGTTCTTC.

This clone came up a few times. This chain joins TRBV13 and TRBJ2-3; tentative D call: TRBD2 (6 bases). Germline V gene sequence: CDR1 PRHDT, CDR2 FYEKMQ (reference sequence). This CDR3 has 15 amino acids. Deletions cut 4 bases from V and 1 base from J, with 12 bases between. As DNA, the CDR3 is TGTGCCAGCAGCTACGGCGGGGCTGGCACAGATACGCAGTATTTT. This translates into CASSYGGAGTDTQYF.

The V call is TRBV29-1, the J call TRBJ2-5; D possibly corresponds to TRBD2 (6 bases). CDR3 length: 12 residues. Trimming pared 5 bases from V and 2 bases from J, leaving 9 bases between. The V gene's germline CDR1 is SQVTM and CDR2 ANQGSEA. CDR3 bases: TGCAGCGTTCTAGCGTTTCAAGAGACCCAGTACTTC. This codes for CSVLAFQETQYF.

The J gene is TRBJ2-5, the V gene TRBV10-3, with D possibly being TRBD1 (6 bases). CDR1 is ENHRY and CDR2 is SYGVKD in the germline V gene. The CDR3 contains 16 residues. The V and J ends lost 10 bases and 3 bases respectively, with 24 bases between them. In DNA, the CDR3 is TGTGCCACTCGATCCTACAGGGAAGCCGACGAAGAGACCCAGTACTTC. It encodes CATRSYREADEETQYF.

A word on this clone: Compared with germline, one end of the junction differs, possibly owing to a read error. The rearrangement links TRBV5-4 to TRBJ2-5; D ambiguous. Germline V gene data show CDR1 as SGHNT and CDR2 as YYREEE (reference sequence). This CDR3 is built from 13 residues. CDR3 nucleotides: TGTGCCAGCAGCTTGGTCCCAGTGGAGACCCAGCACTTC. The encoded protein is CASSLVPVETQHF.

This sequence joins TRBV15 and TRBJ2-6; no reliable D call. In germline, CDR1 is LNHNV, CDR2 YYDKDF (reference sequence). This CDR3 is 16 amino acids long. Trimming cost V 0 bases and J 4 bases, with 10 bases left between them. CDR3 nucleotides: TGTGCCACCAGCAGAGATCGGTCTTCGGGGGCCAACGTCCTGACTTTC. Translating gives CATSRDRSSGANVLTF.

This clone appeared a few times. The chain links TRBV9 to TRBJ2-3; D is undetermined. Trimming pared 0 bases from V and 1 base from J, leaving 12 bases between. The CDR3 spans 16 residues. Germline values: CDR1 SGDLS, CDR2 YYNGEE. This CDR3 reads CASSVVGELGTDTQYF. CDR3 sequence (DNA): TGTGCCAGCAGCGTAGTTGGAGAGCTGGGCACAGATACGCAGTATTTT.

V gene TRBV5-1 combines with J gene TRBJ2-7, with 12 positions matching TRBD2. The CDR3 consists of 17 residues. Losses at the gene ends were 4 bases for V and 4 bases for J; bases not matched to a gene: 12. CDR1 is SGHRS and CDR2 is YFSETQ in the germline V gene. CDR3 sequence reads: CASSALAGGPSRYEQYF. Here the CDR3 DNA reads TGCGCCAGCAGCGCCCTAGCGGGAGGGCCCTCCCGTTACGAGCAGTACTTC.

This rearrangement joins TRBV6-6 to TRBJ1-4; D is unclear. V gave up 6 bases and J gave up 5 bases, with 7 bases separating them. Germline V CDR1 and CDR2: MNHNY, SVGAGI (reference sequence). The CDR3 is 12 residues long. The chain's CDR3 is CASSRVNEKLFF. As DNA, the CDR3 is TGTGCCAGCAGCCGCGTAAATGAAAAACTGTTTTTT.

This clone showed up just once. As DNA, the CDR3 is TGTGCCAGCAGCCAAAAAACAGGGGTTAACTATGGCTACACCTTC. Its translation: CASSQKTGVNYGYTF. The rearrangement uses TRBV27 and TRBJ1-2; TRBD1 aligns across 7 bases. Germline V gives CDR1 MNHEY, CDR2 SMNVEV (reference sequence). Unmatched junction bases numbered 8, after V lost 6 bases and J lost 1 base. The CDR3 runs 15 residues.

The chain carries TRBV11-3 and TRBJ2-2; 9 positions agree with TRBD1. CDR3 length: 15 amino acids. The germline V gene encodes CDR1 SGHNT and CDR2 YENEEA. The V gene end was trimmed by 4 bases and the J gene end by 4 bases; junction bases not matched to a gene: 4. The CDR3 region is CASSSGQGSTGELFF. In nucleotides, the CDR3 is TGTGCCAGCAGCTCCGGACAGGGGAGCACCGGGGAGCTGTTTTTT.

The rearrangement links TRBV2 to TRBJ2-2; D not certain. CDR1 and CDR2 from the germline V gene are SNHLY and FYNNEI. CDR3 length: 14 residues. Trimming took 6 bases from V and 3 from J, leaving 11 bases between them. The CDR3, as DNA: TGTGCCAGCAGCCCGCGGATATACACCGGGGAGCTGTTTTTT. This gives the protein CASSPRIYTGELFF. Based on the CDR3 plus reference TRBV2 and TRBJ2-2, the full variable domain is EPEVTQTPSHQVTQMGQEVILRCVPISNHLYFYWYRQILGQKVEFLVSFYNNEISEKSEIFDDQFSVERPDGSNFTLKIRSTKLEDSAMYFCASSPRIYTGELFFGEGSRLTVL.